The next 11 T cell receptor beta chains were all read from a single sample in a study of blood T cell repertoires in COVID-19. Assay: immunoSEQ multiplex PCR; the TCRdb copy retains only in-frame clones and omits some. Of 300,000 to 350,000 clones in the sample, approximately 86% were seen once. The sequenced material came from peripheral blood. These receptors were collected from a man between 18 and 29 years old with active or convalescent COVID-19.

The CDR3 protein is CASSTHGTSGSQGREQYF. The CDR3 DNA is TGTGCCAGCAGCACCCACGGGACTAGCGGGAGCCAGGGACGTGAGCAGTACTTC. The chain couples TRBV7-8 to TRBJ2-7; 14 bases map to TRBD2. The CDR3 runs 18 residues. Per the germline V gene, CDR1 is SGHVS and CDR2 is FQNEAQ. Trimming took 5 bases from V and 7 from J; bases not matched to a gene: 16.

This clone appeared a single time. The gene calls are TRBV6-2 or TRBV6-3 and TRBJ1-5, with 8 bases aligning to TRBD1. The CDR3 consists of 15 residues. V lost 5 bases and J lost 2; bases outside the gene matches: 5. Germline CDR1 MNHEY, CDR2 SVGEGT. DNA for the CDR3: TGTGCCAGCAGTCAACACAGGGGGGGCAATCAGCCCCAGCATTTT. This gives the protein CASSQHRGGNQPQHF.

The chain links TRBV5-6 to TRBJ2-7; possibly TRBD2 for D (5 bases). This CDR3 region has 14 residues. Germline lookup yields CDR1 SGHDT and CDR2 YYEEEE. Trimming cost V 1 base and J 3 bases, with 11 bases left between them. CDR3 in DNA: TGTGCCAGCAGCTTGTCGGAGGTATTCTACGAGCAGTACTTC. Protein: CASSLSEVFYEQYF.

This clone appeared a few times. The chain recombines TRBV27 with TRBJ2-1; D is unclear. The ends were cut back, 5 bases at V and 9 bases at J, with 14 bases in the middle. Germline values: CDR1 MNHEY, CDR2 SMNVEV (reference sequence). The CDR3 spans 13 residues. The CDR3 nucleotides read TGTGCCAGCAGTCCCCGAGTTCTGTTTGAGCAGTTCTTC. This gives the protein CASSPRVLFEQFF.

V is TRBV20-1 and J is TRBJ2-1, with 8 bases matching TRBD2. Germline V gene data show CDR1 as DFQATT and CDR2 as SNEGSKA (reference sequence). The CDR3 totals 17 residues. The V and J ends lost 3 bases and 10 bases, in that order; junction bases with no gene match: 20. CDR3: CSASWSGGKGLWDEQFF. CDR3 DNA sequence: TGCAGTGCTAGTTGGTCGGGGGGGAAAGGGTTATGGGACGAGCAGTTCTTC.

CDR3 loop: CASSETGNTRNEQFF. The CDR3 DNA reads as TGTGCCAGCAGCGAGACAGGGAATACTAGGAATGAGCAGTTCTTC. The chain uses TRBV7-9 and TRBJ2-1; 7 bases fit TRBD1. The V segment lost 5 bases and the J segment 7 bases; nucleotides outside the gene matches: 11. CDR1 and CDR2 from the germline V gene are SEHNR and FQNEAQ (reference sequence). This CDR3 contains 15 residues.

The chain is built from TRBV28 and TRBJ1-6, with D possibly TRBD1 on 6 matching bases. This CDR3 contains 15 residues. Trimming stripped 11 bases from V and 7 bases from J, with 21 bases between. Per germline, CDR1 MDHEN and CDR2 SYDVKM. The CDR3 DNA reads TGTGCCTGGAGTGCGGGGGCGTCAGGGAATTCACCCCTCCACTTT. This encodes CAWSAGASGNSPLHF.

The gene calls are TRBV12-5 and TRBJ1-2; D is perhaps TRBD1 (5 bases). The CDR3 spans 16 residues. Trimming took 0 bases from V and 4 from J, leaving 15 bases between them. CDR1 and CDR2 from the germline V gene are LGHNT and FRNRAP. CDR3 amino acids: CASGLVLPDRLYGYTF. CDR3 coding DNA: TGTGCTAGTGGTTTGGTATTGCCTGACAGACTCTATGGCTACACCTTC.

The gene calls are TRBV4-1 and TRBJ1-2; 7 nucleotides line up with TRBD1. Germline V lookup: CDR1 MGHRA, CDR2 YSYEKL. After removal of 1 base from V and 4 bases from J, the junction contained 6 bases not matched to a gene. The length of the CDR3 is 15 residues. The chain's CDR3 is CASSQAGQSFYGYTF. As DNA, the CDR3 is TGCGCCAGCAGCCAAGCGGGACAGTCGTTCTATGGCTACACCTTC.

The chain joins TRBV4-2 to TRBJ1-6; tentative D call: TRBD1 (6 bases). This CDR3 is built from 14 residues. CDR1 and CDR2 from the germline V gene are LGHNA and YNFKEQ. Trimming pared 3 bases from V and 7 bases from J, leaving 10 bases between. The CDR3 sequence: CASSQTGVNSPLHF. The CDR3 region has the DNA TGTGCCAGCAGCCAGACAGGAGTCAATTCACCCCTCCACTTT.

The V and J genes are TRBV28 and TRBJ2-1, with D possibly TRBD2 on 6 matching bases. CDR1 is MDHEN and CDR2 is SYDVKM in the germline V gene. The V gene lost 4 bases and the J gene lost 4 bases, with 11 bases spanning the gap. This CDR3 spans 14 amino acids. As DNA, the CDR3 is TGTGCCAGCAGTTACCGGGACTTATACAATGAGCAGTTCTTC. Translating it yields CASSYRDLYNEQFF.